This T cell receptor beta chain was sequenced in a study of T cell changes during pregnancy in multiple sclerosis. This CDR3 is 13 amino acids long. Germline-derived CDR1 and CDR2 are SQVTM and ANQGSEA. V was shortened by 6 bases and J by 6 bases, with 15 bases between the two germline ends. Using immunoSEQ multiplex PCR, the repertoire was profiled, and TCRdb retains in-frame clones only, with some absent. Of about 64,000 clones in the sample, about 92% are singletons; the top ten hold about 2%. V usage is TRBV29-1 and J usage is TRBJ1-5; D gene unclear. This material consisted of peripheral blood, taken in the second trimester of pregnancy. The source is a female donor in good health, enrolled as a control in a pregnancy study. The DNA for the CDR3 is TGCAGCGTCAGACACGCGGAGGGTCAGCCCCAGCATTTT. Translation gives CSVRHAEGQPQHF.